Presented here are 22 T cell receptor beta chains from one specimen sequenced in a study of shared T cell receptors in the human thymus. Generated by immunoSEQ multiplex PCR, the TCRdb table keeps only in-frame clones and is missing some. The sample has under 700,000 clones; 75% to 85% are singletons. The sample was also linked to a second study, of human thymus T cells.

Sequenced input: thymocytes. The receptors stem from a boy younger than two with a congenital heart defect.

The V and J genes are TRBV5-6 and TRBJ2-5, with 14 bases lining up with TRBD2. With 3 bases clipped from V and 2 bases from J, the junction kept 3 bases outside the gene matches. CDR3 length: 16 residues. Germline V gives CDR1 SGHDT, CDR2 YYEEEE. The CDR3 loop reads CASSSGLAGEQETQYF. CDR3 coding DNA: TGTGCCAGCAGCTCGGGACTAGCGGGAGAGCAAGAGACCCAGTACTTC.

The genes are TRBV4-1 and TRBJ1-2, with 8 bases identical to TRBD1. There are 16 residues in the CDR3. The germline CDR1 and CDR2 sequences are MGHRA and YSYEKL. V lost 0 bases to trimming and J lost 6 bases; unmatched junction nucleotides: 9. CDR3 loop: CASSQERGQGANGYTF. In DNA form, the CDR3 reads TGCGCCAGCAGCCAAGAGAGGGGGCAGGGGGCAAATGGCTACACCTTC.

The chain links TRBV25-1 to TRBJ2-1; the D gene is possibly TRBD2 (5 bases). The CDR3 spans 14 residues. The germline gives CDR1 MGHDK, CDR2 SYGVNS. V lost 4 bases and J 2 bases, leaving 9 bases between the germline ends. The CDR3 nucleotides are TGTGCCAGCAGTGGGACGGGGACCTACAATGAGCAGTTCTTC. Protein sequence: CASSGTGTYNEQFF.

The gene calls are TRBV28 and TRBJ2-5; 8 positions agree with TRBD2. CDR1 is MDHEN, CDR2 SYDVKM, per germline. V lost 4 bases and J lost 7; bases outside the gene matches: 5. The CDR3 has 13 residues. The CDR3 is CASSYGRAGTQYF. DNA for the CDR3: TGTGCCAGCAGTTACGGGAGGGCGGGGACCCAGTACTTC.

The rearrangement uses TRBV19 and TRBJ2-7; 7 bases map to TRBD2. The V gene's germline CDR1 is LNHDA and CDR2 SQIVND (reference sequence). The V and J ends lost 6 bases and 5 bases, in that order; junction bases with no gene match: 7. The CDR3 is 13 amino acids. CDR3 sequence reads: CASRGRGWHEQYF. The CDR3 DNA follows: TGTGCCAGTAGAGGGAGGGGTTGGCACGAGCAGTACTTC.

The chain has TRBV29-1 and TRBJ2-7, with 8 bases aligning to TRBD1. The CDR3 spans 14 residues. CDR1 is SQVTM, CDR2 ANQGSEA, per germline. V dropped 3 bases and J dropped 3; count of bases not matched to a gene: 7. CDR3 loop: CSVEDREFDYEQYF. For the CDR3, the DNA is TGCAGCGTTGAGGACAGGGAATTTGACTACGAGCAGTACTTC.

The V call is TRBV5-1, the J call TRBJ2-7; 9 bases are shared with TRBD2. The germline gives CDR1 SGHRS, CDR2 YFSETQ. CDR3 size: 16 residues. The V segment lost 0 bases and the J segment 6 bases; nucleotides outside the gene matches: 10. CDR3 sequence: CASSLGGGSGSSEQYF. DNA for the CDR3: TGCGCCAGCAGCTTGGGTGGGGGTAGCGGGAGTTCCGAGCAGTACTTC.

V usage is TRBV7-3 and J usage is TRBJ2-1, with 9 bases matching TRBD2. In germline, CDR1 is SGHTA, CDR2 FQGTGA. Trimming removed 2 bases from V and 1 base from J; junction bases left unmatched: 6. CDR3 size: 17 residues. This CDR3 reads CASSLLSGRRSYNEQFF. Written as DNA, the CDR3 is TGTGCCAGCAGCTTATTGAGCGGGAGGCGATCCTACAATGAGCAGTTCTTC.

The CDR3 nucleotides are TGTGCCAGCAGCGGCCGGGACAGAGCTCTCGATGAGCAGTTCTTC. This encodes CASSGRDRALDEQFF. The V and J genes are TRBV13 and TRBJ2-1; 7 bases are shared with TRBD1. The CDR3 length is 15 residues. Germline V lookup: CDR1 PRHDT, CDR2 FYEKMQ (reference sequence). Trimming took 5 bases from V and 8 from J; bases not matched to a gene: 12.

This clone occurred a few times. This sequence joins TRBV6-4 and TRBJ1-2, with 12 bases aligning to TRBD1. CDR3 length equals 13 residues. Germline V lookup: CDR1 MRHNA, CDR2 SNTAGT. Losses at the gene ends were 4 bases for V and 8 bases for J; bases not matched to a gene: 2. CDR3 sequence: CASSGDRGQGYTF. The CDR3 nucleotides are TGTGCCAGCAGTGGGGACAGGGGGCAAGGCTACACCTTC.

In regard to this clone: This specimen includes other DNA sequences encoding the same CDR3. This sequence joins TRBV27 and TRBJ2-7; D ambiguous. CDR3 size: 12 residues. Trimming shortened V by 6 bases and J by 0 bases, and 6 bases separated the two germline ends. Germline V gene lookup returns CDR1 MNHEY and CDR2 SMNVEV (reference sequence). The CDR3 DNA sequence: TGTGCCAGCAGCCCGAGCTCCTACGAGCAGTACTTC. Translated: CASSPSSYEQYF.

The V and J genes are TRBV5-4 and TRBJ2-3; 7 bases fit TRBD2. This CDR3 is 16 amino acids long. Trimming cost V 1 base and J 3 bases; bases outside gene matches: 8. Per the germline V gene, CDR1 is SGHNT and CDR2 is YYREEE (reference sequence). As DNA, the CDR3 is TGTGCCAGCAGCTTGTTCTCGGCGGGAGAGACAGATACGCAGTATTTT. Translated: CASSLFSAGETDTQYF.

This clone was seen only a few times. The J gene is TRBJ1-3, the V gene TRBV19; 7 bases line up with TRBD1. Germline V lookup: CDR1 LNHDA, CDR2 SQIVND (reference sequence). There are 15 residues in the CDR3. Trimming removed 1 base from V and 6 bases from J; junction bases left unmatched: 6. The chain's CDR3 is CASSIVPGGSNTIYF. CDR3 in DNA: TGTGCCAGTAGTATAGTACCAGGGGGGTCAAACACCATATATTTT.

The rearrangement links TRBV15 to TRBJ2-2; 8 bases match TRBD2. Germline lookup yields CDR1 LNHNV and CDR2 YYDKDF (reference sequence). With 1 base clipped from V and 6 bases from J, the junction kept 4 bases outside the gene matches. The CDR3 covers 15 residues. As DNA, the CDR3 is TGTGCCACCAGCAGAGGACTAGCGAAGGCCGGGGAGCTGTTTTTT. This codes for CATSRGLAKAGELFF.

This sequence joins TRBV29-1 and TRBJ2-2; D possibly corresponds to TRBD2 (6 bases). Germline V gene lookup returns CDR1 SQVTM and CDR2 ANQGSEA. This CDR3 has 14 residues. Trimming cost V 4 bases and J 4 bases, with 13 bases left between them. CDR3 sequence reads: CSVVGGSVTGELFF. The CDR3 DNA reads TGCAGCGTTGTCGGGGGTTCGGTCACCGGGGAGCTGTTTTTT.

The rearrangement uses TRBV15 and TRBJ2-1; a weak D match, TRBD2 (6 bases). The CDR3 contains 14 residues. The germline V and J ends were trimmed by 2 bases and 8 bases, with 13 bases remaining between them. The germline gives CDR1 LNHNV, CDR2 YYDKDF (reference sequence). The CDR3 loop is CATSRPWRADEQFF. CDR3 DNA: TGTGCCACCAGCAGACCGTGGAGGGCAGATGAGCAGTTCTTC.

This chain uses TRBV5-4 with TRBJ2-7; TRBD2 matches 8 bases. The CDR3 has 16 amino acids. From germline, CDR1 is SGHNT and CDR2 YYREEE (reference sequence). The V and J ends lost 2 bases and 6 bases, in that order; junction bases with no gene match: 13. The CDR3 nucleotides read TGTGCCAGCAGCTTAAGACCCTATAAGCGGGAGTGCGAGCAGTACTTC. Residues: CASSLRPYKRECEQYF.

J is TRBJ1-3 and V is TRBV6-1; a possible D gene is TRBD1 (6 bases). CDR3 size: 15 residues. CDR1 MNHNS and CDR2 SASEGT come from the germline V gene. The V end lost 10 bases, the J end lost 2 bases, and 18 bases lay between the germline ends. Here the CDR3 DNA reads TGTGCCACCTTGGGGGGGGGACATCCTGGAAACACCATATATTTT. Its protein is CATLGGGHPGNTIYF.

The V call is TRBV5-4, the J call TRBJ2-5; TRBD1 aligns across 7 bases. The CDR3 consists of 17 residues. Trimming at V came to 4 bases and at J to 0 bases, leaving 12 bases not matched to a gene. The germline gives CDR1 SGHNT, CDR2 YYREEE (reference sequence). The CDR3 protein is CASSPPSTGLNQETQYF. The DNA of the CDR3 is TGTGCCAGCAGCCCCCCTTCGACAGGGCTGAACCAAGAGACCCAGTACTTC. Together with reference TRBV5-4 and TRBJ2-5, the CDR3 gives the full variable domain: ETGVTQSPTHLIKTRGQQVTLRCSSQSGHNTVSWYQQALGQGPQFIFQYYREEENGRGNFPPRFSGLQFPNYSSELNVNALELDDSALYLCASSPPSTGLNQETQYFGPGTRLLVL.

The chain is built from TRBV28 and TRBJ2-7; tentative D call: TRBD1 (6 bases). V lost 10 bases, J lost 6 bases, and 16 bases lay in between. CDR1 and CDR2 (germline): MDHEN, SYDVKM. CDR3 length equals 12 residues. The CDR3 region has the DNA TGTGCCATTAGACAGGTCTACGGCGAGCAGTACTTC. Translation: CAIRQVYGEQYF.

The rearrangement joins TRBV4-3 to TRBJ2-5; 11 bases match TRBD2. CDR1 and CDR2 (germline): LGHNA, YSLEER. With 0 bases clipped from V and 1 base from J, the junction kept 10 bases outside the gene matches. This CDR3 comprises 19 residues. In nucleotides, the CDR3 is TGCGCCAGCAGCCAAGATTCCGGGACTAGCGGAGATATCCAAGAGACCCAGTACTTC. Protein: CASSQDSGTSGDIQETQYF.

The DNA of the CDR3 is TGTGCCAGCAGCCACCCAGGGGGCAATGAAAAACTGTTTTTT. Translation gives CASSHPGGNEKLFF. V usage is TRBV13 and J usage is TRBJ1-4; 8 nucleotides match TRBD1. V shed 5 bases, J shed 5 bases, and the junction held 4 bases outside the gene matches. The CDR3 loop spans 14 amino acids. The germline V gene has CDR1 PRHDT and CDR2 FYEKMQ (reference sequence).